This section outlines one T cell receptor (beta chain) sequence together with its context. Its matching antigen is unknown. The CDR3 is 14 residues long. V lost 4 bases and J lost 7; bases outside the gene matches: 7. The germline V gene encodes CDR1 LNHDA and CDR2 SQIVND (reference sequence). The sample belongs to a study of cytomegalovirus exposure and HLA in healthy donors. The study's findings and limits: In presence/absence analyses, roughly uniform sequencing depth across donors was assumed. With high specificity and sensitivity, the classifier reportedly diagnosed cytomegalovirus status. Many donors carried some public TCRs, although rarity characterized most TCR sequences. A later analysis by the authors found several of the most significant clusters apparently linked to common viral pathogens.

The PCR was carried out with 60 Vbeta primers and 13 Jbeta primers. Repertoires were generated with immunoSEQ multiplex PCR, while TCRdb's copy carries only in-frame clones and drops some. This table holds 150,000 to 200,000 clones, around 75% found once. Specimen: PBMCs. The TCR comes from a woman between 50 and 59 years old in good health and CMV-seronegative. The genes are TRBV19 and TRBJ2-1, with 7 bases fitting TRBD2. The CDR3: CASSTAGRGNEQFF. CDR3 sequence (DNA): TGTGCCAGTAGTACAGCGGGACGAGGGAATGAGCAGTTCTTC.